This TCR beta chain was sequenced during a study of blood T cell repertoires in COVID-19. Trimming cost V 0 bases and J 7 bases, with 14 bases left between them. CDR3 length: 15 amino acids. Germline assignment: CDR1 SGHRS and CDR2 YFSETQ. Profiled with immunoSEQ multiplex PCR; TCRdb holds only in-frame clones, not every one. The repertoire includes hundreds of thousands of clones, over 75% of them detected once, and roughly 0.94% sits in the top ten. The V gene is TRBV5-1, the J gene TRBJ2-1; perhaps TRBD2 as D (6 bases). The source of this sequence is a woman aged 30 to 39 who had recovered from COVID-19. The specimen was PBMCs or T cells enriched from blood (not recorded which). The CDR3: CASSLAVAAGNEQFF. CDR3 coding DNA: TGCGCCAGCAGCTTGGCGGTAGCGGCGGGGAATGAGCAGTTCTTC.